The 12 T cell receptor beta chains below all came from one sample that was sequenced in a study of blood T cell repertoires in COVID-19. Profiled with immunoSEQ multiplex PCR; TCRdb holds only in-frame clones, not every one. Here the sample spans fewer than 400,000 clones, 88% being singletons. The sequencing sample was made of PBMCs or T cells enriched from blood (not recorded which). These receptors were taken from a man aged 30-40 years who had recovered from COVID-19.

The rearrangement joins TRBV2 to TRBJ1-1, with TRBD1 as a possible D gene (5 bases). Germline CDR1 reads SNHLY; CDR2 reads FYNNEI. V shed 1 base and J shed 1 base, with 7 bases lying between them. The CDR3 extends over 14 amino acids. The CDR3 loop is CASSEGTPNTEAFF. In DNA, the CDR3 is TGTGCCAGCAGTGAAGGGACACCGAACACTGAAGCTTTCTTT. The full variable domain, completed using reference TRBV2 and TRBJ1-1, is EPEVTQTPSHQVTQMGQEVILRCVPISNHLYFYWYRQILGQKVEFLVSFYNNEISEKSEIFDDQFSVERPDGSNFTLKIRSTKLEDSAMYFCASSEGTPNTEAFFGQGTRLTVV.

The chain has TRBV19 and TRBJ2-1, with 11 bases fitting TRBD2. After removal of 1 base from V and 10 bases from J, the junction contained 6 bases not matched to a gene. Germline V gene sequence: CDR1 LNHDA, CDR2 SQIVND (reference sequence). This CDR3 comprises 15 residues. The CDR3 DNA is TGTGCCAGTAGTATAGGTAGCGGGGGGGCCCTCGAGCAGTTCTTC. As protein: CASSIGSGGALEQFF.

V and J are TRBV27 and TRBJ1-2; TRBD1 matches at 8 bases. Germline V CDR1 and CDR2: MNHEY, SMNVEV (reference sequence). With V trimmed by 6 bases and J by 7 bases, 22 bases remained unmatched. CDR3 length equals 18 residues. CDR3 nucleotides: TGTGCCAGCAGCCCACCGGTGGGACAGGAAGGGTGGGGAAGTGGCTACACCTTC. Residues: CASSPPVGQEGWGSGYTF.

On this clone: Other DNA sequences of this sample code for an identical CDR3. The gene calls are TRBV4-1 and TRBJ2-7; 7 positions match TRBD1. Germline V gene data show CDR1 as MGHRA and CDR2 as YSYEKL. CDR3 size: 15 residues. The J segment lost 0 bases and the V segment lost 0 bases, leaving 2 bases of the junction unmatched. The CDR3 region has the DNA TGCGCCAGCAGCCAAGACCCAGGGGGCTCCTACGAGCAGTACTTC. It specifies CASSQDPGGSYEQYF.

The genes are TRBV7-9 and TRBJ1-1; 7 bases align to TRBD1. Germline trimming cut 4 bases from V and 6 bases from J; bases unmatched to any gene: 5. The CDR3 is 13 amino acids. Germline CDR1 SEHNR, CDR2 FQNEAQ (reference sequence). The CDR3 loop reads CASSSKGASEAFF. In DNA form, the CDR3 reads TGTGCCAGCAGCTCCAAGGGGGCGTCTGAAGCTTTCTTT.

The chain couples TRBV18 to TRBJ2-7; D is possibly TRBD1 (6 bases). The V gene lost 4 bases and the J gene lost 4 bases, with 14 bases spanning the gap. The CDR3 sequence is 14 residues long. Germline CDR1 KGHSH, CDR2 LQKENI. The CDR3 bases are TGTGCCAGCTCACTGTGGACAGAGGTGTACGAGCAGTACTTC. This codes for CASSLWTEVYEQYF.

The chain recombines TRBV27 with TRBJ2-7; 9 nucleotides line up with TRBD2. Germline V CDR1 and CDR2: MNHEY, SMNVEV (reference sequence). J lost 0 bases, V lost 5 bases, and 8 bases had no gene match. This CDR3 has 16 amino acids. This chain's CDR3 is CASSVSGGPSSYEQYF. In DNA, the CDR3 is TGTGCCAGCAGTGTGAGCGGGGGGCCCAGCTCCTACGAGCAGTACTTC.

V is TRBV11-2 and J is TRBJ2-7, with D perhaps matching TRBD1 (7 bases). Trimming removed 0 bases from V and 1 base from J, with 10 bases in between. This CDR3 contains 15 residues. Germline V lookup: CDR1 SGHAT, CDR2 FQNNGV. The CDR3 DNA follows: TGTGCCAGCAGCTTAGACAGGGGGGCTTCCTACGAGCAGTACTTC. This gives the protein CASSLDRGASYEQYF.

CDR3 protein: CASSLRSGEETQYF. CDR3 nucleotide sequence: TGCGCCAGCAGCTTGCGTAGCGGTGAAGAGACCCAGTACTTC. The rearrangement links TRBV5-1 to TRBJ2-5; a possible D gene is TRBD2 (6 bases). With 1 base removed from V and 3 bases from J, the gap between germline ends came to 10 bases. Per germline, CDR1 SGHRS and CDR2 YFSETQ. This CDR3 region has 14 residues.

The chain has TRBV10-3 and TRBJ2-7, with TRBD1 identical over 10 bases. V shed 7 bases, J shed 2 bases, and the junction held 11 bases outside the gene matches. Germline values: CDR1 ENHRY, CDR2 SYGVKD. The CDR3 consists of 16 residues. The CDR3 region is CAIKGSGTGEAYEQYF. In nucleotides, the CDR3 is TGTGCCATCAAAGGATCCGGGACAGGGGAAGCCTACGAGCAGTACTTC.

J is TRBJ1-2 and V is TRBV5-5, with 8 bases lining up with TRBD1. J lost 3 bases, V lost 3 bases, and 4 bases had no gene match. Germline V gene data show CDR1 as SGHKS and CDR2 as YYEKEE (reference sequence). This CDR3 comprises 14 residues. Here the CDR3 reads CASSSPGQDYGYTF. CDR3 nucleotide sequence: TGTGCCAGCAGCTCACCGGGACAGGACTATGGCTACACCTTC.

The rearrangement uses TRBV2 and TRBJ1-6; 7 nucleotides line up with TRBD1. Germline trimming cut 6 bases from V and 10 bases from J; bases unmatched to any gene: 9. From germline, CDR1 is SNHLY and CDR2 FYNNEI. The CDR3 is made up of 14 amino acids. CDR3 in DNA: TGTGCCAGCAGCCCCAGGGCACAGGGGTCACCCCTCCACTTT. The encoded protein is CASSPRAQGSPLHF.